This T cell receptor (beta chain) was observed in a study of T cell responses to AZD1222 COVID-19 vaccine (dated by TCRdb to the early 2020s). Regarding the research as a whole: AZD1222 recipients with second doses at about 4 weeks or about 12 weeks were pooled, because spike-specific TCR depth and breadth did not differ between schedules. TCR sequencing covered over 230 trial participants: 207 given two doses of AZD1222 and 26 given two doses of MenACWY control vaccine. Trial participants were enrolled by age into subgroups of 18-55, 56-69 and 70-plus years, and approximately 150, 30 and 60 TCR-sequenced participants, respectively, were included in these subgroups. What the research found in general, with its limitations: Only five or six AZD1222 recipients were SARS-CoV-2 seropositive at baseline, limiting conclusions about previously exposed vaccinees. A significant rise in spike-specific TCR breadth and depth was observed after two AZD1222 doses relative to day 0 and relative to MenACWY recipients. Because no day 14 peak-response samples were available, repertoires were characterized only after the peak T cell response. Reportedly, almost half of the unique spike-specific TCRs recognized epitopes lying outside the regions that are mutated in the B.1.351 and B.1.1.7 variants. In the small 56-69-year group, the increase in depth fell short of significance, most likely because of low power. Participants were mostly white British and included more females than males, and it was suggested by the authors that clonal diversity may have been underestimated. CD4 TCRs associated with the vaccine covered the entire spike protein, and the dominant responses were in regions 160-218 and 743-854.

A word on this clone: Its antigen specificity is not known. No much larger clone exists at a distance of one base, and base qualities are not known.

The CDR3 regions of human TCRbeta chains were analyzed by immunosequencing. The original methods were these. Repertoire TCRs were checked for matches against a reference library of SARS-CoV-2-specific TCRs that had been generated using the MIRA antigen-specificity platform. Breadth was defined as the fraction of unique TCRs that were SARS-CoV-2-associated, and depth was defined as the fraction of total T cells that were SARS-CoV-2-associated. Using the MIRA data, each spike-specific TCR was mapped to the spike region that the TCR reacts to and placed in a CD4 or CD8 class. Log10-transformed breadth and depth values were compared by one-way ANOVA with Sidak's multiple comparisons tests. TCRdb took this table from immuneACCESS and kept in-frame rearrangements with V and J called. Such tables lack part of the clones; where checked against another copy, unresolved V genes explain under half of the gap, and the rest is unexplained. That table gives V, J and clone size, and the DNA gave D and trimming. The sample table lists over 85,000 clones, about 81% of them with a count of one. The ten largest clones take up 4.6% of the sample.

The germline V gene gives CDR1 as KGHDR and CDR2 as SFDVKD. V has 4 bases trimmed and J has 1 base trimmed; junction bases matching no gene number 4. Taken from cysteine to phenylalanine, the CDR3 has 15 residues. Just the 45-base CDR3 DNA is kept, in frame starting at base 1. Explained via the paper, the time point label denotes: baseline before first vaccination. Samples from vaccinated people were obtained from the UK trials COV001 and COV002, which included a single-blind randomized controlled phase 2/3 trial of AZD1222 (ChAdOx1 nCoV-19) in healthy adults. For TCRbeta chain sequencing, PBMC samples from trial participants were taken at day 0 and at day 28 after the second dose.

The receptor's source is an adult in good health. The sample was peripheral blood, taken on day 0 of AZD1222 vaccination. The rearranged chain carries TRBV24-1 and TRBJ2-3; 7 nucleotides in the junction match TRBD1. The sequenced DNA: TGTGCCACCAGTGACCCCGGGACAGGCACAGATACGCAGTATTTT. This sequence encodes CATSDPGTGTDTQYF.